This T cell receptor beta chain appears in the sequencing data of a study of T cells in Graves' hyperthyroidism and ophthalmopathy. Findings of the study overall: A 13 V-J model separated ophthalmopathy from stable hyperthyroidism.

This CDR3 spans 11 amino acids. The germline V gene encodes CDR1 SNHLY and CDR2 FYNNEI. With respect to this clonotype: No antigen is known for it.

Stable Graves' hyperthyroidism meant no ophthalmopathy progression within 18 months. TCR beta CDR3 region amplification was performed from RNA transcripts. HTBI primers were the set used in a first-round RT-PCR of the TCR CDR3. From the multiplex PCR reads, TCRdb called clonotypes with MiXCR, one entry per CDR3 protein. The table shows a few hundred thousand distinct CDR3 sequences, with roughly 46% occurring only once. The specimen sequenced was peripheral blood or thyroid tissue (not recorded which). The sequence was obtained from a woman younger than 30 with Graves' hyperthyroidism. The rearrangement links TRBV2 to TRBJ1-5, with no clear D. The CDR3 DNA follows: TGTGCTAGTTACAGCAATCAGCCCCAGCATTTT. This translates into CASYSNQPQHF.